The 17 T cell receptor beta chains given below trace back to one sample, sequenced in a study of blood T cells in healthy people across ages. A J-beta primer mix and a sample-barcoded 5' primer were used in a second PCR of roughly 6 to 11 cycles. TCRdb reprocessed the 5' RACE reads with MiXCR, giving one entry per CDR3 protein. The table shows about 1.4 million distinct CDR3 sequences, with roughly 64% occurring only once. Material for sequencing was blood. The receptors were gathered from a man aged 18 to 35 in good health.

CDR3 nucleotide sequence: TGCGCCAGCAGCCAGTGGGGGGCGGACGAGCAGTACTTC. Encoded protein: CASSQWGADEQYF. The chain uses TRBV4-1 and TRBJ2-7; D is tentatively TRBD1 or TRBD2 (6 bases each). V shed 3 bases and J shed 5 bases, with 11 bases lying between them. CDR1 is MGHRA and CDR2 is YSYEKL in the germline V gene. The CDR3 is 13 amino acids.

The J gene is TRBJ2-1, the V gene TRBV7-9; tentatively, D is TRBD2 (5 bases). V lost 1 base to trimming and J lost 0 bases, with 10 bases between them. The length of the CDR3 is 16 residues. The germline V gene encodes CDR1 SEHNR and CDR2 FQNEAQ (reference sequence). The CDR3 sequence is CASSLGWEPSYNEQFF. DNA for the CDR3: TGTGCCAGCAGCTTAGGATGGGAGCCCTCCTACAATGAGCAGTTCTTC. The full variable domain, completed using reference TRBV7-9 and TRBJ2-1, is DTGVSQNPRHKITKRGQNVTFRCDPISEHNRLYWYRQTLGQGPEFLTYFQNEAQLEKSRLLSDRFSAERPKGSFSTLEIQRTEQGDSAMYLCASSLGWEPSYNEQFFGPGTRLTVL.

This clonotype came up a few times. This chain joins TRBV6-5 and TRBJ2-7; TRBD2 is a possible D gene (5 bases). V lost 0 bases and J lost 0, with 6 bases in between. This CDR3 has 14 amino acids. CDR1 and CDR2 (germline): MNHEY, SVGAGI. The CDR3 nucleotides are TGTGCCAGCAGTTACTCCCGGGACTCCTACGAGCAGTACTTC. It translates to CASSYSRDSYEQYF.

The rearrangement uses TRBV7-8 and TRBJ2-5, with 8 bases matching TRBD2. The J call is uncertain, as TRBJ2-7 better fits the DNA end. The CDR3 extends over 15 amino acids. From germline, CDR1 is SGHVS and CDR2 FQNEAQ. DNA for the CDR3: TGTGCCAGCAGCTTAGGGGCTAGCGGGTTATACGAGCAGTACTTC. Translated, it gives CASSLGASGLYEQYF.

This clonotype was detected a few times. The rearrangement uses TRBV27 and TRBJ2-7; 9 nucleotides agree with TRBD1. This CDR3 contains 16 residues. J lost 3 bases, V lost 3 bases, and 9 bases had no gene match. Germline loops: CDR1 MNHEY, CDR2 SMNVEV (reference sequence). The CDR3 loop reads CASSLTGGARYYEQYF. The CDR3 coding sequence is TGTGCCAGCAGTTTGACAGGGGGGGCGCGCTACTACGAGCAGTACTTC.

The J gene is TRBJ2-1, the V gene TRBV6-6; 12 bases match TRBD2. CDR1 is MNHNY, CDR2 SVGAGI, per germline (reference sequence). V was pared by 3 bases and J by 8 bases, with 5 bases of the junction left unmatched. The length of the CDR3 is 15 residues. CDR3 bases: TGTGCCAGCAGTTATACTAGCGGGAGGAGGGATGAGCAGTTCTTC. The encoded protein is CASSYTSGRRDEQFF.

This clonotype was seen a few times. The V and J genes are TRBV6-5 and TRBJ2-5; 10 nucleotides align to TRBD2. CDR1 and CDR2 (germline): MNHEY, SVGAGI. V lost 0 bases, J lost 5 bases, and 12 bases stayed unmatched. CDR3 size: 18 residues. CDR3 amino acids: CASSYSVGPAGGRETQYF. The CDR3 DNA reads TGTGCCAGCAGTTACTCGGTGGGGCCAGCGGGGGGGCGGGAGACCCAGTACTTC.

This chain links TRBV20-1 with TRBJ2-1, with D perhaps TRBD2 (6 bases). The germline CDR1 and CDR2 sequences are DFQATT and SNEGSKA (reference sequence). The length of the CDR3 is 16 residues. V was shortened by 0 bases and J by 0 bases, with 12 bases between the two germline ends. The CDR3 spells CSARDGGTVSYNEQFF. DNA of the CDR3: TGCAGTGCTAGAGATGGTGGGACTGTCTCCTACAATGAGCAGTTCTTC.

J is TRBJ1-2 and V is TRBV20-1; 9 positions agree with TRBD1. The CDR3 totals 15 residues. The germline CDR1 and CDR2 sequences are DFQATT and SNEGSKA (reference sequence). Trimming took 5 bases from V and 8 from J; bases not matched to a gene: 15. CDR3 nucleotides: TGCAGTGCTCCTCCCATTGACAGGGGGGTAGGGGGCTACACCTTC. Translation: CSAPPIDRGVGGYTF.

The V call is TRBV12-3 or TRBV12-4, the J call TRBJ2-6, with TRBD1 matching 8 bases. Trimming cost V 5 bases and J 2 bases; bases outside gene matches: 2. This CDR3 spans 15 amino acids. CDR3 loop: CASSRTGPGANVLTF. CDR3 nucleotide sequence: TGTGCCAGCAGTCGGACAGGGCCTGGGGCCAACGTCCTGACTTTC.

V usage is TRBV12-3 or TRBV12-4 and J usage is TRBJ2-1; D gene unclear. The V end was cut by 3 bases, the J end by 7 bases, with 7 bases between. CDR3 length: 12 amino acids. CDR3 residues: CASSFVRNEQFF. The CDR3 DNA is TGTGCCAGCAGTTTTGTCCGTAATGAGCAGTTCTTC.

The V and J genes are TRBV7-9 and TRBJ2-7, with D perhaps matching TRBD1 (6 bases). CDR1 SEHNR and CDR2 FQNEAQ come from the germline V gene (reference sequence). The V end was cut by 7 bases, the J end by 7 bases, with 23 bases between. There are 15 residues in the CDR3. The CDR3 is CASTAGVGVRGEQYF. The CDR3 nucleotides read TGTGCCAGCACCGCAGGGGTCGGAGTGAGAGGGGAGCAGTACTTC.

The V gene is TRBV6-6, the J gene TRBJ2-7; D remains ambiguous. The CDR3 has 12 amino acids. Trimming cost V 7 bases and J 3 bases, with 10 bases left between them. From germline, CDR1 is MNHNY and CDR2 SVGAGI (reference sequence). The DNA for the CDR3 is TGTGCCAGCACCTCTGACATCTACGAGCAGTACTTC. It encodes CASTSDIYEQYF.

This clonotype was seen once. This chain's CDR3 is CASRAIRGLSYEQYF. CDR3 coding DNA: TGTGCCAGCAGGGCAATCAGGGGTCTCTCCTACGAGCAGTACTTC. The chain carries TRBV28 and TRBJ2-7, with D possibly TRBD1 on 6 matching bases. CDR1 and CDR2 from the germline V gene are MDHEN and SYDVKM. The CDR3 runs 15 residues. Deletions cut 6 bases from V and 0 bases from J, with 15 bases between. Complete variable domain (other parts from reference TRBV28 and TRBJ2-7): DVKVTQSSRYLVKRTGEKVFLECVQDMDHENMFWYRQDPGLGLRLIYFSYDVKMKEKGDIPEGYSVSREKKERFSLILESASTNQTSMYLCASRAIRGLSYEQYFGPGTRLTVT.

The rearrangement uses TRBV2 and TRBJ2-3, with TRBD2 matching over 7 bases. The CDR3 totals 16 residues. V was pared by 3 bases and J by 3 bases, with 9 bases of the junction left unmatched. The germline V gene has CDR1 SNHLY and CDR2 FYNNEI. The CDR3 region is CASSEWTGGYTDTQYF. The CDR3 DNA reads as TGTGCCAGCAGTGAGTGGACGGGAGGATATACAGATACGCAGTATTTT. Using reference TRBV2 and TRBJ2-3 for the parts outside the CDR3, the full variable domain is EPEVTQTPSHQVTQMGQEVILRCVPISNHLYFYWYRQILGQKVEFLVSFYNNEISEKSEIFDDQFSVERPDGSNFTLKIRSTKLEDSAMYFCASSEWTGGYTDTQYFGPGTRLTVL.

This clonotype was recorded a few times. The J gene is TRBJ2-1, the V gene TRBV7-9; a possible D gene is TRBD1 (5 bases). The CDR3 extends over 14 amino acids. The V and J ends lost 7 bases and 4 bases respectively, with 14 bases between them. Looked up from germline, CDR1 is SEHNR and CDR2 is FQNEAQ (reference sequence). CDR3 residues: CASMGRSRYNEQFF. Written as DNA, the CDR3 is TGTGCCAGCATGGGGCGGAGTAGATACAATGAGCAGTTCTTC.

In this sample, this clonotype turned up a few times. The chain joins TRBV4-3 to TRBJ2-1; TRBD2 agrees at 9 bases. The CDR3 runs to 18 residues. Germline CDR1 is LGHNA and CDR2 is YSLEER. With V trimmed by 6 bases and J by 0 bases, 12 bases remained unmatched. The CDR3 is CASSPSGLAGSSYNEQFF. In DNA, the CDR3 is TGCGCCAGCAGTCCCAGCGGGCTAGCGGGGAGCTCCTACAATGAGCAGTTCTTC.